This is a list of T cell receptor beta chains from one sample in a study of memory CD4+ T cells and cytomegalovirus serostatus. Using immunoSEQ multiplex PCR, the repertoire was profiled, and TCRdb retains in-frame clones only, with some absent. The data show over 65,000 clones, about 70% seen once. Material for sequencing was memory CD4+ T cells from blood. The receptors were sampled from an adult in good health and CMV-seropositive. Each CDR3 is given with its conserved first and last residue. D genes are given only for firm matches. Some rows mark clone size as missing; the rest say once, few, many or name a class of expanded clone.

j_call d_call v_call clone_size cdr3_nt cdr3_aa
TRBJ2-7 NA TRBV28 once TGTGCCAGCAGCCCCCAAGTTGACGAGCAGTACTTC CASSPQVDEQYF
TRBJ2-7 TRBD1 TRBV4-1 NA TGCGCCAGCAGCCAAGCTCGGTTATTGGGACAGGCCGACTACGAGCAGTACTTC CASSQARLLGQADYEQYF
TRBJ1-1 NA TRBV19 NA TGTGCCAGTAGTATAGAACGGAGGAGAAGCACTGAAGCTTTCTTT CASSIERRRSTEAFF
TRBJ1-2 TRBD1 TRBV5-1 NA TGCGCCAGCAGCGGAAGGGACAGGGACTCTAACTATGGCTACACCTTC CASSGRDRDSNYGYTF
TRBJ1-1 NA TRBV5-1 NA TGCGCCAGCAGGCCCGGGACGGATAACACTGAAGCTTTCTTT CASRPGTDNTEAFF
TRBJ2-2 NA TRBV7-8 NA TGTGCCAGCAGCTTAGGTGGGGGCGCCTCCGGGGAGCTGTTTTTT CASSLGGGASGELFF
TRBJ1-1 NA TRBV20-1 NA TGCAGTGCTAGAGAGCCGGAGGGAACTTTCTTT CSAREPEGTFF
TRBJ1-2 NA TRBV2 NA TGTGCCAGCAGTGACCGGACGGACGGAGGCTACACCTTC CASSDRTDGGYTF
TRBJ2-1 TRBD2 TRBV7-2 NA TGTGCCAGCAGCTCAGGACTAGCGGGATGGGAAGGGGATGAGCAGTTCTTC CASSSGLAGWEGDEQFF
TRBJ2-5 TRBD1 TRBV25-1 NA TGTGCCAGCAGTCCCAGGGACAGGGTAGAAGAGACCCAGTACTTC CASSPRDRVEETQYF
TRBJ1-1 TRBD1 TRBV27 few TGTGCCAGCAGTTACAGGGGTAGGGACACTGAAGCTTTCTTT CASSYRGRDTEAFF
TRBJ1-3 TRBD1 TRBV7-9 NA TGTGCCAGCAGCTCTGGACAGGGCAGCTCTGGAAACACCATATATTTT CASSSGQGSSGNTIYF
TRBJ2-7 NA TRBV2 NA TGTGCCAGCAGTGAATATACCGGGACTGGTTACGAGCAGTACTTC CASSEYTGTGYEQYF
TRBJ1-2 NA TRBV5-5 NA TGTGCCAGCAGCTTGTGGCGCGGAGGTGAATCTTATGGCTACACCTTC CASSLWRGGESYGYTF
TRBJ1-1 NA TRBV20-1 NA TGCAGTGTAGGGGGGAACACTGAAGCTTTCTTT CSVGGNTEAFF
TRBJ1-4 NA TRBV4-1 NA TGCGCCAGCAGCCTGGGGATCGGAGAAAAACTGTTTTTT CASSLGIGEKLFF
TRBJ2-7 TRBD1 TRBV6-5 NA TGTGCCAGCAGTAAGGACAGGGGGGCCTACGAGCAGTACTTC CASSKDRGAYEQYF
TRBJ2-1 TRBD2 TRBV29-1 NA TGCAGCGTTGAAGATAGGACTAGCGGGAGGCACAATGAGCAGTTCTTC CSVEDRTSGRHNEQFF
TRBJ2-7 NA TRBV6-1 once TGTGCCAGCAGTGCATTCATGGTGGACGAGCAGTACTTC CASSAFMVDEQYF
TRBJ2-7 TRBD1 TRBV4-1 NA TGCGCCAGCAGCCCAGTCCGGGGGGACAGGGGGTCCTACGAGCAGTACTTC CASSPVRGDRGSYEQYF
TRBJ1-2 TRBD1 TRBV4-2 NA TGTGCCAGCAGCCATGAGGGACAGCCGGCTGGCTACACCTTC CASSHEGQPAGYTF
TRBJ2-6 NA TRBV4-1 NA TGCGCCAGCAGCCGCCCCCCCGGAACTGGGGCCAACGTCCTGACTTTC CASSRPPGTGANVLTF
TRBJ2-2 NA TRBV11-2 NA TGTGCCAGCAGCTTAGTGGGCGGGGAGCTGTTTTTT CASSLVGGELFF
TRBJ2-5 NA TRBV7-2 once TGTGCCAGCAGCATGGGGTTGGAGACCCAGTACTTC CASSMGLETQYF
TRBJ2-3 TRBD2 TRBV4-2 NA TGTGCCAGCAGCCGAGGGACTAGCGGAACAGATACGCAGTATTTT CASSRGTSGTDTQYF
TRBJ2-2 NA TRBV30 NA TGTGCCTGGGGCTGGGGGTCCACCGGGGAGCTGTTTTTT CAWGWGSTGELFF
TRBJ1-1 NA TRBV2 few TGTGCCAGCAGTGGAGCAGGGAAGAACACTGAAGCTTTCTTT CASSGAGKNTEAFF
TRBJ2-5 NA TRBV21-1 NA TGTGCCAGTACGCAGGGGCAAGAGACCCAGTACTTC CASTQGQETQYF
TRBJ1-2 TRBD1 TRBV6-1 few TGTGCCAGCAGTGAAAGGGGGCAGGGGGCTATCTCTAACTATGGCTACACCTTC CASSERGQGAISNYGYTF
TRBJ1-1 TRBD1 TRBV11-2 NA TGTGCCAGCAGCTCCGACAGGGGAGGGACTGAAGCTTTCTTT CASSSDRGGTEAFF
TRBJ2-1 NA TRBV7-9 NA TGTGCCAGCAGCTTAGAGGGTGGGGGTCGGGATGAGCAGTTCTTC CASSLEGGGRDEQFF
TRBJ2-4 NA TRBV29-1 NA TGCAGCGAGCTCAGGGGCGGTCGCAAGAGGGACATTCAGTACTTC CSELRGGRKRDIQYF
TRBJ1-4 TRBD1 TRBV7-9 NA TGTGCCAGCAGCCAAGACAGGGATAATAATGAAAAACTGTTTTTT CASSQDRDNNEKLFF
TRBJ2-1 NA TRBV30 once TGTGCCTGGAGTCCAGTACGGGGGTTCCTCTACAATGAGCAGTTCTTC CAWSPVRGFLYNEQFF
TRBJ1-1 TRBD1 TRBV7-8 few TGTGCCAGCAGCACGCAACAGGGGAGCACTGAAGCTTTCTTT CASSTQQGSTEAFF
TRBJ1-6 NA TRBV5-1 NA TGCGCCAGCAGCTTGGCCGGGACCGCCGGCTCACCCCTCCACTTT CASSLAGTAGSPLHF
TRBJ1-5 NA TRBV7-9 NA TGTGCCAGCAGCCCCGGTTTGCAGCCCCAGCATTTT CASSPGLQPQHF
TRBJ1-5 NA TRBV6-1 NA TGTGCCAGCAGTACACAGGGAGCAAGCAATCAGCCCCAGCATTTT CASSTQGASNQPQHF
TRBJ2-7 NA TRBV7-8 once TGTGCCAGCAGCCAGACAGGGCGGGGGGACGAGCAGTACTTC CASSQTGRGDEQYF
TRBJ2-7 NA TRBV14 NA TGTGCCAGCAGCCAAGATATGGGAGGGGGTAAAGTTTACGAGCAGTACTTC CASSQDMGGGKVYEQYF
TRBJ2-7 TRBD1 TRBV28 few TGTGCCAGCAGGAGACAGGGTTTCACCTACGAGCAGTACTTC CASRRQGFTYEQYF
TRBJ2-3 NA TRBV7-8 NA TGTGCCAGCAGCTTCGACCGGGACAGCACAGATACGCAGTATTTT CASSFDRDSTDTQYF
TRBJ1-2 NA TRBV27 NA TGTGCCAGCAGTCTATATAAGACAGGATCCTATGGCTACACCTTC CASSLYKTGSYGYTF
TRBJ1-1 NA TRBV29-1 few TGCAGCTCCGGCCCCCGTTTCTTT CSSGPRFF
TRBJ2-7 NA TRBV7-9 NA TGTGCCAGCAGCTCTAGTATGTCCTCCGTCTCCGAGCAGTACTTC CASSSSMSSVSEQYF
TRBJ1-2 TRBD1 TRBV5-1 NA TGCGCCAGCAGCTTTCAGACAGGGGGCCATCCTAACTATGGCTACACCTTC CASSFQTGGHPNYGYTF
TRBJ1-4 NA TRBV30 NA TGTGCCTGGAGGGTCGGGGTTCGGGAAAAACTGTTTTTT CAWRVGVREKLFF
TRBJ2-7 NA TRBV7-9 NA TGTGCCAGCAGCCCCTTTTACGAGCAGTACTTC CASSPFYEQYF
TRBJ2-1 TRBD2 TRBV4-1 NA TGCGCCAGCAGTCCTATGGGGACTAGCTTAGGTAATGAGCAGTTCTTC CASSPMGTSLGNEQFF
TRBJ2-3 TRBD2 TRBV30 NA TGTGCCTGGAGATATAGACTAGCGACAGATACGCAGTATTTT CAWRYRLATDTQYF
TRBJ2-5 TRBD2 TRBV7-2 NA TGTGCCAGCAGCTTAGGGCTAGCGGGAGGAGAGACCCAGTACTTC CASSLGLAGGETQYF
TRBJ1-2 TRBD1 TRBV30 NA TGTGCCTGGAGTGCCGGGACAGGGGGTGGCTACACCTTC CAWSAGTGGGYTF
TRBJ1-3 TRBD1 TRBV5-6 NA TGTGCCAGCAGCTCCTACCGGTATGACAGGGATGGAAACACCATATATTTT CASSSYRYDRDGNTIYF
TRBJ1-4 NA TRBV6-1 NA TGTGCCAGCAGGACACAGGGTGTTAATGAAAAACTGTTTTTT CASRTQGVNEKLFF
TRBJ2-4 NA TRBV14 few TGTGCCAGCAGCCAACCGGGACAATTATACATTCAGTACTTC CASSQPGQLYIQYF